This T cell receptor beta chain originates from a study of blood T cell repertoires in COVID-19. Sequencing used immunoSEQ multiplex PCR; TCRdb keeps in-frame clones, though not all of them. Altogether roughly 150,000 clones are present, 77% being singletons, with the ten largest covering roughly 2.8%. The CDR3 has 14 amino acids. Germline CDR1 reads KGHSH; CDR2 reads LQKENI. Losses at the gene ends were 4 bases for V and 3 bases for J; bases not matched to a gene: 4. The chain joins TRBV18 to TRBJ2-5, with 8 bases lining up with TRBD1. The specimen was peripheral blood. The sequence was obtained from a man in his 70s with acute or convalescent COVID-19. The CDR3: CASSLWTGKETQYF. The CDR3 region has the DNA TGTGCCAGCTCACTCTGGACAGGGAAAGAGACCCAGTACTTC.